Detailed here is one T cell receptor beta chain. The antigen remains unidentified. Every CD8+ subset sample held about 300,000 flow-sorted cells, done in triplicate. The entry originates in a study of CXCR3-negative and CXCR3-positive naive CD8 T cells. Each TRB cDNA library was prepared by 5' RACE (with UMI labels). TCRdb reprocessed the 5' RACE reads and keeps a single row for each CDR3 protein, giving no DNA. The listing records under 85,000 distinct CDR3 sequences. Germline V gives CDR1 MNHEY, CDR2 SVGEGT. The CDR3 runs 16 residues. Regarding the study as a whole: Unlike memory cells, which differed, naive CXCR3-negative and CXCR3-positive cells had similar TRBV-TRBJ usage. Diversity was high in both naive subsets and much lower in memory cells. More hydrophobic TRB CDR3s were found in CXCR3-positive naive cells than in CXCR3-negative naive cells.

This sequence was found in a human donor in good health. Some clones in this sample may be carry-over from other donors' samples. Sequencing was done on a sample of naive CXCR3+ CD8+ T cells from blood. The subset: CD45RO-CCR7+CD27+CD95- naive CD8+ T cells expressing CXCR3 (TNR3+). The chain is built from TRBV6-2 or TRBV6-3 and TRBJ2-3; the D call from TCRdb, TRBD1, cannot be confirmed without DNA. CDR3 region: CASSPWRGGSTDTQYF.